This T cell receptor (beta chain) was captured in a study of T cell responses to AZD1222 COVID-19 vaccine. Trimming removed 3 bases from V and 1 base from J; junction bases left unmatched: 7. This CDR3 spans 16 amino acids. Germline V lookup: CDR1 SGHDN, CDR2 FVKESK. Concerning this clone itself: Its antigen is not known.

Study outcomes and limitations: With dominance at 160-218 and 743-854, vaccine-associated CD4 TCRs spanned spike. Unmutated variant regions are reportedly targeted by nearly half of spike-specific TCRs. The study identified only six AZD1222 recipients as seropositive at baseline. Clonal diversity may have been underestimated in mostly white British donors.

Sequencing was performed with immunoSEQ multiplex PCR; in TCRdb, only in-frame clones are kept and a portion is missing. The data contain about 110,000 clones, more than 90% of them singletons. This sequence joins TRBV14 and TRBJ1-1, with 8 bases aligning to TRBD1. Source: peripheral blood, taken on day 0 of AZD1222 vaccination. The receptor was derived from an adult in good health. CDR3 amino acids: CASSHGLGQENTEAFF. CDR3 DNA sequence: TGTGCCAGCAGCCACGGTCTGGGACAGGAGAACACTGAAGCTTTCTTT.